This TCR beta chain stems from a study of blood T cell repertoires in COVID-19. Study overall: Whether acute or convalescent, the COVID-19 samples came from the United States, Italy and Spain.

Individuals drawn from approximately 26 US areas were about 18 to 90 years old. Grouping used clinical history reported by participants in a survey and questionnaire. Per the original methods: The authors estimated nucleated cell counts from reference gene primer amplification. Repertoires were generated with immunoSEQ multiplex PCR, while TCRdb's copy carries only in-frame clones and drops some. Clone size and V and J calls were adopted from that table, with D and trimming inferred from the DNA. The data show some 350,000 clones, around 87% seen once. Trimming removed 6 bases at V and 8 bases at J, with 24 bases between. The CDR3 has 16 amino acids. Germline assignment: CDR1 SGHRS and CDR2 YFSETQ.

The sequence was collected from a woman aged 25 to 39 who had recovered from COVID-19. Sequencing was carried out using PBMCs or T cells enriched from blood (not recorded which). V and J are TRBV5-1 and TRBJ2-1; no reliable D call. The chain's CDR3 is CASTSSVAVIGYEQFF. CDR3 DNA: TGCGCCAGCACTTCCTCGGTAGCTGTTATTGGGTATGAGCAGTTCTTC.